A single sample gave rise to the 19 T cell receptor beta chains below, sequenced in a study of shared clonotypes between healthy human individuals. Assay: immunoSEQ multiplex PCR; the TCRdb copy retains only in-frame clones and omits some. The sample lists a few hundred thousand clones; just over 95% were seen once. The specimen was memory CD8+ T cells sorted from blood. As to subset: CD45RO+ cells pooled with CCR7-negative TemRA cells. The origin of the receptors is a man aged 25-45 years in good health.

This clone was detected a few times. This chain connects TRBV5-5 to TRBJ1-3; TRBD1 might be the D (5 bases). CDR1 is SGHKS and CDR2 is YYEKEE in the germline V gene (reference sequence). V lost 4 bases and J lost 2, with 19 bases in between. This CDR3 spans 17 amino acids. The CDR3 bases are TGTGCCAGCAGCCCTCGCCCATCGACAGCCGCTGGAAACACCATATATTTT. Encoded protein: CASSPRPSTAAGNTIYF.

A single count supports this clone. The chain recombines TRBV2 with TRBJ2-6; D not certain. This CDR3 region has 13 residues. Per the germline V gene, CDR1 is SNHLY and CDR2 is FYNNEI. The DNA of the CDR3 is TGTGTTAGCCAGAGGTCTGGGGCCAACGTCCTGACTTTC. Its translation: CVSQRSGANVLTF.

The V gene is TRBV7-2, the J gene TRBJ2-1, with 12 bases fitting TRBD2. Trimming at V came to 2 bases and at J to 9 bases, leaving 5 bases not matched to a gene. The germline V gene has CDR1 SGHTA and CDR2 FQGNSA. The CDR3 is 15 amino acids. CDR3 loop: CASSLLAGGPGEQFF. The CDR3 nucleotides read TGTGCCAGCAGCTTACTAGCGGGAGGGCCCGGTGAGCAGTTCTTC.

Comment on this clone: Additional DNA sequences in this sample encode the identical CDR3. The chain has TRBV18 and TRBJ2-7, with D perhaps assigned TRBD1 or TRBD2 (6 bases each). The germline V gene encodes CDR1 KGHSH and CDR2 LQKENI. Trimming shortened V by 5 bases and J by 2 bases, and 16 bases separated the two germline ends. The CDR3 runs 15 residues. For the CDR3, the DNA is TGTGCCAGCTCAAGGGGGTGGGGGGCAGCCTACGAGCAGTACTTC. It codes for CASSRGWGAAYEQYF. Variable domain in full (rest from reference TRBV18 and TRBJ2-7): NAGVMQNPRHLVRRRGQEARLRCSPMKGHSHVYWYRQLPEEGLKFMVYLQKENIIDESGMPKERFSAEFPKEGPSILRIQQVVRGDSAAYFCASSRGWGAAYEQYFGPGTRLTVT.

The genes are TRBV28 and TRBJ1-1, with unresolved D. Trimming stripped 7 bases from V and 7 bases from J, with 10 bases between. The germline V gene encodes CDR1 MDHEN and CDR2 SYDVKM. The length of the CDR3 is 11 residues. CDR3 DNA: TGTGCCAGCAACGGGAACGGTGAAGCTTTCTTT. This codes for CASNGNGEAFF.

This chain joins TRBV7-8 and TRBJ2-3; D uncertain. This CDR3 spans 11 amino acids. Trimming took off 5 bases at V and 2 bases at J, with 2 bases between the two ends. Germline CDR1 and CDR2: SGHVS and FQNEAQ. The CDR3 region has the DNA TGTGCCAGCAGCATCACAGATACGCAGTATTTT. This sequence encodes CASSITDTQYF.

This chain links TRBV19 with TRBJ2-7; 7 positions match TRBD1. V was clipped by 7 bases and J by 2 bases; unmatched bases: 11. CDR1 and CDR2 from the germline V gene are LNHDA and SQIVND (reference sequence). This CDR3 spans 15 amino acids. This chain's CDR3 is CASTHTGERPYEQYF. CDR3 nucleotide sequence: TGTGCCAGTACACATACAGGGGAAAGGCCCTACGAGCAGTACTTC.

The genes are TRBV5-1 and TRBJ2-3, with TRBD1 matching over 8 bases. The CDR3 extends over 14 amino acids. Germline V gene data show CDR1 as SGHRS and CDR2 as YFSETQ. The junction had 4 bases not matched to a gene; V was cut back by 3 bases and J by 4 bases. The CDR3 DNA is TGCGCCAGCAGCTCTGGACAGGGCGCAGATACGCAGTATTTT. This translates into CASSSGQGADTQYF.

The rearrangement links TRBV4-2 to TRBJ2-5; either TRBD1 or TRBD2 may fit D (5 bases each). Trimming cost V 0 bases and J 5 bases, with 25 bases left between them. Germline-derived CDR1 and CDR2 are LGHNA and YNFKEQ. The CDR3 runs 19 residues. The CDR3 here is CASSQERFSTGMSGETQYF. CDR3 sequence (DNA): TGTGCCAGCAGCCAAGAAAGGTTTAGTACGGGGATGTCAGGGGAGACCCAGTACTTC.

The chain combines TRBV28 with TRBJ1-1; 7 nucleotides align to TRBD1. The germline CDR1 and CDR2 sequences are MDHEN and SYDVKM. With 10 bases clipped from V and 12 bases from J, the junction kept 8 bases outside the gene matches. The CDR3 totals 10 residues. CDR3 nucleotide sequence: TGTGCCACCCGACAGGGTTCAACTTTCTTT. Its protein is CATRQGSTFF.

The gene calls are TRBV6-1 and TRBJ2-3; 10 bases agree with TRBD2. CDR3 size: 15 residues. The germline V gene has CDR1 MNHNS and CDR2 SASEGT. Losses at the gene ends were 8 bases for V and 2 bases for J; bases not matched to a gene: 7. CDR3: CASGIAGGHTDTQYF. CDR3 nucleotides: TGTGCCAGCGGGATAGCGGGAGGCCACACAGATACGCAGTATTTT.

This sequence joins TRBV6-1 and TRBJ2-7; D might be TRBD1 (6 bases). CDR3 length: 15 residues. CDR1 and CDR2 from the germline V gene are MNHNS and SASEGT. Trimming stripped 1 base from V and 3 bases from J, with 13 bases between. For the CDR3, the DNA is TGTGCCAGCAGTGAAGGGGCAGGGGCCCACTACGAGCAGTACTTC. Amino acids: CASSEGAGAHYEQYF.

This chain connects TRBV13 to TRBJ2-7, with D possibly matching TRBD2 (6 bases). Germline-derived CDR1 and CDR2 are PRHDT and FYEKMQ (reference sequence). V lost 2 bases to trimming and J lost 7 bases, with 27 bases between them. The CDR3 length is 18 residues. The CDR3 coding sequence is TGTGCCAGCAGCTTAAGGCCTAGTTTTTCGCTCACGCGGGGAGAGCAGTACTTC. It is translated as CASSLRPSFSLTRGEQYF.

The chain employs TRBV5-1 and TRBJ2-1, with 11 nucleotides matching TRBD2. J lost 12 bases, V lost 4 bases, and 3 bases had no gene match. Per the germline V gene, CDR1 is SGHRS and CDR2 is YFSETQ. This CDR3 has 12 amino acids. The CDR3 region is CASSTGTSGQFF. The CDR3 DNA reads as TGCGCCAGCAGCACGGGGACTAGCGGGCAGTTCTTC.

The rearrangement uses TRBV19 and TRBJ1-2, with 8 nucleotides matching TRBD1. Germline CDR1 reads LNHDA; CDR2 reads SQIVND (reference sequence). CDR3 size: 14 residues. V was pared by 5 bases and J by 6 bases, with 8 bases of the junction left unmatched. CDR3 sequence: CASSPQDRDDGYTF. The CDR3 nucleotides are TGTGCCAGTAGTCCCCAGGACAGGGATGATGGCTACACCTTC.

The J gene is TRBJ2-3, the V gene TRBV20-1; D might be TRBD2 (5 bases). The V end lost 6 bases, the J end lost 11 bases, and 15 bases lay between the germline ends. The CDR3 consists of 11 residues. Germline lookup yields CDR1 DFQATT and CDR2 SNEGSKA (reference sequence). This CDR3 reads CSAWTQVGQYF. The CDR3 DNA is TGCAGTGCGTGGACTCAGGTAGGGCAGTATTTT.

V and J are TRBV29-1 and TRBJ1-3; D gene unclear. The CDR3 spans 13 residues. The V end was cut by 4 bases, the J end by 2 bases, with 9 bases between. The germline CDR1 and CDR2 sequences are SQVTM and ANQGSEA. The CDR3 loop reads CSVVRGPGNTIYF. The CDR3 bases are TGCAGCGTTGTTCGGGGTCCTGGAAACACCATATATTTT.

V gene TRBV5-1 combines with J gene TRBJ1-1; D is possibly TRBD1 (6 bases). Trimming shortened V by 5 bases and J by 4 bases, and 18 bases separated the two germline ends. Germline V gene data show CDR1 as SGHRS and CDR2 as YFSETQ. The CDR3 totals 15 residues. This CDR3 is CASSWSLGGGTEAFF. The DNA for the CDR3 is TGCGCCAGCAGTTGGTCCTTGGGGGGCGGCACTGAAGCTTTCTTT.

Only one count was recorded for this clone. This chain joins TRBV5-4 and TRBJ2-3; TRBD1 or TRBD2 may be the D gene (5 bases each). Germline CDR1 is SGHNT and CDR2 is YYREEE (reference sequence). Deletions cut 2 bases from V and 0 bases from J, with 13 bases between. This CDR3 is built from 16 residues. The DNA for the CDR3 is TGTGCCAGCAGCTTTCGTCGGGACGCCAGCACAGATACGCAGTATTTT. It translates to CASSFRRDASTDTQYF.